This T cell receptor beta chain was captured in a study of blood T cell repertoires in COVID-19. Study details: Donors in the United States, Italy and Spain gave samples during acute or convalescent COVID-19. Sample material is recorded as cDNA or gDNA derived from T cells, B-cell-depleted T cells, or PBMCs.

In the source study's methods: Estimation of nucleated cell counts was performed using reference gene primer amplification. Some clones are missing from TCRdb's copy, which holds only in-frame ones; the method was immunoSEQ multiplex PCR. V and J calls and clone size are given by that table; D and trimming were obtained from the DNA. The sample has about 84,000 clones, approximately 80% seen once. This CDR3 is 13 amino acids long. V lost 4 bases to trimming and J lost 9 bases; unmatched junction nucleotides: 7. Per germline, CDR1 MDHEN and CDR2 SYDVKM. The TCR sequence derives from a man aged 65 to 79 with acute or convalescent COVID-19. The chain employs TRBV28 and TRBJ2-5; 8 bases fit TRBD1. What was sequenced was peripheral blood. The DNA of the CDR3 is TGTGCCAGCAGTTCAACGGACAGGGTGGCCCAGTACTTC. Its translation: CASSSTDRVAQYF. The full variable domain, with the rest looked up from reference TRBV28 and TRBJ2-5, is DVKVTQSSRYLVKRTGEKVFLECVQDMDHENMFWYRQDPGLGLRLIYFSYDVKMKEKGDIPEGYSVSREKKERFSLILESASTNQTSMYLCASSSTDRVAQYFGPGTRLLVL.